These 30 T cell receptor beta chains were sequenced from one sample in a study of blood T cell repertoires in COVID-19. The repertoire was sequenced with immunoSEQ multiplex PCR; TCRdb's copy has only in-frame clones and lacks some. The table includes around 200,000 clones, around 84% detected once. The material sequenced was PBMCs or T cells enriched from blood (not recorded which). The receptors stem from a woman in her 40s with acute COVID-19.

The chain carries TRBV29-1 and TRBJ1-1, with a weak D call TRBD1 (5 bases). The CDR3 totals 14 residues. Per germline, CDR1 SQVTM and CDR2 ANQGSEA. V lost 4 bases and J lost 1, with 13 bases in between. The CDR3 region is CSVAGGDSNTEAFF. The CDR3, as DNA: TGCAGCGTTGCGGGAGGGGACTCGAACACTGAAGCTTTCTTT.

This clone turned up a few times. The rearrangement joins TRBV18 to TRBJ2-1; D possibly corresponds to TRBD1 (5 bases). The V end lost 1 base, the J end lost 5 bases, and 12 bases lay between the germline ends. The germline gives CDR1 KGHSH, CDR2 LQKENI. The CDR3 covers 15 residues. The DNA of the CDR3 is TGTGCCAGCTCACCACTGGATGGGGCCAACAATGAGCAGTTCTTC. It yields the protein CASSPLDGANNEQFF.

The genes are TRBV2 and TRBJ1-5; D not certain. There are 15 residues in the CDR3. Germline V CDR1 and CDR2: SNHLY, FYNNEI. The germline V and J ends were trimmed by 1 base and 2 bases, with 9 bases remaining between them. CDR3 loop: CASSEDGNRNQPQHF. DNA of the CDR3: TGTGCCAGCAGTGAAGACGGGAATCGCAATCAGCCCCAGCATTTT.

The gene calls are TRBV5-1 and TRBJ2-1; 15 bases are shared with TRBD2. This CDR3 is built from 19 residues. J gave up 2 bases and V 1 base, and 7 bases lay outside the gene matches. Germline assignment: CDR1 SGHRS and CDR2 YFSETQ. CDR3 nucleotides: TGCGCCAGCAGCTTGACCGGGACTAGCGGGGGGAAAACCTACAATGAGCAGTTCTTC. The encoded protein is CASSLTGTSGGKTYNEQFF.

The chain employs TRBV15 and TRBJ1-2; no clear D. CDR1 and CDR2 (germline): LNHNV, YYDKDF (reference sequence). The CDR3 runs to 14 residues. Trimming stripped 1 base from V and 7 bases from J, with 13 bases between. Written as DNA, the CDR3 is TGTGCCACCAGCAGAGGCGGTTCTTCGGGTGGCTACACCTTC. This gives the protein CATSRGGSSGGYTF.

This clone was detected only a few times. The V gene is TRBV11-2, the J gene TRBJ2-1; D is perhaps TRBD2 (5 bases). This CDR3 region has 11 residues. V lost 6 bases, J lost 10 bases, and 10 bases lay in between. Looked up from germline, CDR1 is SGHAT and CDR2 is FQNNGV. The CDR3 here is CASSKADEQFF. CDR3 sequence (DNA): TGTGCCAGCAGTAAAGCGGACGAGCAGTTCTTC.

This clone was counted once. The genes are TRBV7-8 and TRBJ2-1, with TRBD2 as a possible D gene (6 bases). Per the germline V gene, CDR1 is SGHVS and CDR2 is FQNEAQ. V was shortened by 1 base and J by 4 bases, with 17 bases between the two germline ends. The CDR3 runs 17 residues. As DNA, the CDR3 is TGTGCCAGCAGCTTAGATGGTGCAGCGGGTCTTTACAATGAGCAGTTCTTC. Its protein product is CASSLDGAAGLYNEQFF.

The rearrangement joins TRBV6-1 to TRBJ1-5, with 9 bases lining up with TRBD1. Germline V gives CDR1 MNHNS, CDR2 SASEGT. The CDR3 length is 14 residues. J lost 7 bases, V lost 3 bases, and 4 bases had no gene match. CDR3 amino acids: CASSEGQGTQPQHF. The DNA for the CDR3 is TGTGCCAGCAGTGAGGGACAGGGAACCCAGCCCCAGCATTTT.

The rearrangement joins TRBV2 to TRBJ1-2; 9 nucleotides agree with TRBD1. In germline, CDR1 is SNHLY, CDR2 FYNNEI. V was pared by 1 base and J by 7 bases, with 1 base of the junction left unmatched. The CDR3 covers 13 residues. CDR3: CASSEVQGAGYTF. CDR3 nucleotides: TGTGCCAGCAGTGAAGTACAGGGGGCTGGCTACACCTTC.

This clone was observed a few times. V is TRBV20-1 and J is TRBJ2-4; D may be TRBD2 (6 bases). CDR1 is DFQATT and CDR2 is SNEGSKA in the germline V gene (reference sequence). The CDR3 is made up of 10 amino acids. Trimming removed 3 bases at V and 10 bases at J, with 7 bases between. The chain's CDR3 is CSASAGIQYF. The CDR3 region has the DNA TGCAGTGCTAGTGCGGGGATTCAGTACTTC.

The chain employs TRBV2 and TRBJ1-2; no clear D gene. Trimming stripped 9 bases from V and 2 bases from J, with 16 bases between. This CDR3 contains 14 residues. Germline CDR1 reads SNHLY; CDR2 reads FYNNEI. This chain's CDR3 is CASKENGQNYGYTF. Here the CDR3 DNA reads TGTGCCAGTAAAGAAAATGGGCAGAACTATGGCTACACCTTC.

The CDR3 protein is CASMTGQMPGGYTF. The CDR3 DNA is TGTGCCAGCATGACGGGACAGATGCCCGGCGGCTACACCTTC. V gene TRBV2 combines with J gene TRBJ1-2, with 7 bases fitting TRBD1. The length of the CDR3 is 14 residues. Germline trimming cut 7 bases from V and 8 bases from J; bases unmatched to any gene: 13. Germline assignment: CDR1 SNHLY and CDR2 FYNNEI.

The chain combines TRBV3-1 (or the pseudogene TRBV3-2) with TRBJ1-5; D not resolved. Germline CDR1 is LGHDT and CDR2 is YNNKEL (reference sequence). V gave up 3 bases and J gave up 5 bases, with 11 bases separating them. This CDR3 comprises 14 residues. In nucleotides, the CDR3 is TGTGCCAGCAGCCACGGGTTAGACGATCAGCCCCAGCATTTT. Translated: CASSHGLDDQPQHF.

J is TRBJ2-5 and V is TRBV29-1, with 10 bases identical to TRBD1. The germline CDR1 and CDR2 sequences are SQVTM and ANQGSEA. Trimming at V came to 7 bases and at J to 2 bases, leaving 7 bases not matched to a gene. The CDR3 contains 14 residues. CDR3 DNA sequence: TGCAGCGCAAGGACAGGGGGGTTACAAGAGACCCAGTACTTC. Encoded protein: CSARTGGLQETQYF.

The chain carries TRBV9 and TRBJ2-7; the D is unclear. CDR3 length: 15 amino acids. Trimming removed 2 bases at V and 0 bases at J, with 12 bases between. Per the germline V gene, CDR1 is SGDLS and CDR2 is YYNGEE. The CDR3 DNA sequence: TGTGCCAGCAGCGTCTCAACGGCTAGCTCCTACGAGCAGTACTTC. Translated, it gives CASSVSTASSYEQYF.

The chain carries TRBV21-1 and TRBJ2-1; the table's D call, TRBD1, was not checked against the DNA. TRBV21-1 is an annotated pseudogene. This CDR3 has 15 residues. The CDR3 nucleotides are TGTGCCAGCGGAGAGACAGGGCTCGGGTACAATGAGCAGTTCTTC. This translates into CASGETGLGYNEQFF.

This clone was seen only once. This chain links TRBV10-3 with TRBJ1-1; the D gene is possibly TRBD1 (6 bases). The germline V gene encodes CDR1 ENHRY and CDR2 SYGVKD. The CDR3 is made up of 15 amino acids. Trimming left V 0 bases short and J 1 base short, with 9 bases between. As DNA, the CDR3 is TGTGCCATCAGTGAGTCGGGGGGGCGGAACACTGAAGCTTTCTTT. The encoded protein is CAISESGGRNTEAFF.

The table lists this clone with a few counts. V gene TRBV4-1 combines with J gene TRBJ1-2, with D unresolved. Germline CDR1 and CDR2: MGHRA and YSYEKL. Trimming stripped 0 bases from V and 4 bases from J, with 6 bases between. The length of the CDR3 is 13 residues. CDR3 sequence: CASSQDGFYGYTF. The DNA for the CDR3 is TGCGCCAGCAGCCAAGACGGGTTCTATGGCTACACCTTC.

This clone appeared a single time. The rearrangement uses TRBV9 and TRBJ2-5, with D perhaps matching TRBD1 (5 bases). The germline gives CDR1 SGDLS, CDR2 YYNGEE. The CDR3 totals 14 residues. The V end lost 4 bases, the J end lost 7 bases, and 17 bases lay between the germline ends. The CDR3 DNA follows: TGTGCCAGCAGCCTAGACAGCCATAAAGGGACCCAGTACTTC. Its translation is CASSLDSHKGTQYF.

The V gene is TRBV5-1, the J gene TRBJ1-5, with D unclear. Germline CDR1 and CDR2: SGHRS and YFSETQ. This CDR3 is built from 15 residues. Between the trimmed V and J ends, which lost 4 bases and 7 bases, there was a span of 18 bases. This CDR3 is CASSPAPEAGQPQHF. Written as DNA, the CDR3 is TGCGCCAGCAGCCCCGCACCGGAAGCGGGGCAGCCCCAGCATTTT.

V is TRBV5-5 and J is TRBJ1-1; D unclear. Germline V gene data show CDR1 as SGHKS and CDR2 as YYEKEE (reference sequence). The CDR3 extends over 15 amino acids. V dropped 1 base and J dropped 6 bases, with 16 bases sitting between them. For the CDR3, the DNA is TGTGCCAGCAGCTTGTCTGGCCAGGAGGGATCTGAAGCTTTCTTT. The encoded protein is CASSLSGQEGSEAFF.

The CDR3 nucleotides are TGTGCCAGCAGAGGTGGACAGGGGGCAGTTGGCTACACCTTC. Translation: CASRGGQGAVGYTF. The genes are TRBV28 and TRBJ1-2; TRBD1 agrees at 11 bases. V gave up 6 bases and J gave up 7 bases; unmatched junction bases: 7. Germline loops: CDR1 MDHEN, CDR2 SYDVKM. The CDR3 has 14 residues.

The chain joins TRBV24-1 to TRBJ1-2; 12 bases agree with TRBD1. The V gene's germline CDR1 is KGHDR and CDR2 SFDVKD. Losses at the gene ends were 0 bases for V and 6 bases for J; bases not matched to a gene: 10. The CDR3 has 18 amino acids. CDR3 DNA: TGTGCCACCAGTGATTTGCGGGGTGGGACAGGGGGCACGGATGGCTACACCTTC. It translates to CATSDLRGGTGGTDGYTF.

DNA for the CDR3: TGTGCCAGCAGTTTACAGGGTGGGAACACTGAAGCTTTCTTT. Its protein is CASSLQGGNTEAFF. The J gene is TRBJ1-1, the V gene TRBV28; D possibly corresponds to TRBD1 (5 bases). V lost 2 bases and J lost 1, with 8 bases in between. The V gene's germline CDR1 is MDHEN and CDR2 SYDVKM. CDR3 length: 14 amino acids.

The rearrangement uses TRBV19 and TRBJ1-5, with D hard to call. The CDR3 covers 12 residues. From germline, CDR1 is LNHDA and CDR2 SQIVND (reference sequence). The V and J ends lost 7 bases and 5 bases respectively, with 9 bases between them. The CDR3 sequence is CASTTDYQPQHF. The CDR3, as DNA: TGTGCCAGTACCACAGATTATCAGCCCCAGCATTTT.

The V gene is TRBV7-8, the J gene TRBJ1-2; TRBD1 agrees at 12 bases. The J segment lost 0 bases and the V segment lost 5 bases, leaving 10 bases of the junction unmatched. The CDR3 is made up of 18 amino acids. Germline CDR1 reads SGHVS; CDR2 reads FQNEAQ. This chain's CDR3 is CASSPWDRGRVANYGYTF. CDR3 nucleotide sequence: TGTGCCAGCAGCCCCTGGGACAGGGGGCGCGTAGCTAACTATGGCTACACCTTC.

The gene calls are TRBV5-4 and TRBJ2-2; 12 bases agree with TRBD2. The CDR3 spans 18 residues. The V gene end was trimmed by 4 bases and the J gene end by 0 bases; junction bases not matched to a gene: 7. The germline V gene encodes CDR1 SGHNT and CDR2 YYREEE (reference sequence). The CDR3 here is CASSRGLAGPANTGELFF. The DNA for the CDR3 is TGTGCCAGCAGCCGCGGACTAGCGGGGCCCGCGAACACCGGGGAGCTGTTTTTT.

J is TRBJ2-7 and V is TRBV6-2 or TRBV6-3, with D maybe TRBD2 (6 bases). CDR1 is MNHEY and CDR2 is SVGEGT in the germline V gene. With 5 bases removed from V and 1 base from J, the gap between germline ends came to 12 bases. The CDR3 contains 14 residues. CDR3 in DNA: TGTGCCAGCAGTGCGGGACGACTGTCCTACGAGCAGTACTTC. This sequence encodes CASSAGRLSYEQYF.

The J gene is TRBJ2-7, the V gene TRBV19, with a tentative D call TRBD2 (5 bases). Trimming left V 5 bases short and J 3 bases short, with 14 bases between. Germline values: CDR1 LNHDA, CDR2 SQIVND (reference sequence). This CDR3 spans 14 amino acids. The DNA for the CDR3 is TGTGCCAGTAGTCCTACCGGGATTCGCTACGAGCAGTACTTC. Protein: CASSPTGIRYEQYF.

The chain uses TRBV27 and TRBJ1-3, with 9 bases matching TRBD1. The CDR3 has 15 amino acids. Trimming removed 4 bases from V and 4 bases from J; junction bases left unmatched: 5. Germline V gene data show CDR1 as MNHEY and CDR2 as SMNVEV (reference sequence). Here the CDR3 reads CASSSGQGQGNTIYF. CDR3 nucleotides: TGTGCCAGCAGTTCGGGACAGGGCCAAGGAAACACCATATATTTT.